What follows are 28 T cell receptor beta chains derived from one specimen sequenced in a study of vaccination effects on CD4 cells after COVID-19. The antigens for these receptors are not known. Antigen-specific CD4+ T cells were first expanded with viral peptide pools by the ViraFEST assay and only then sequenced. With about 9 days of culture completed, CD4+ T cells were isolated. Either the BNT162b2 or mRNA-1273 vaccine was given to participants in two doses. Clones were sequenced by immunoSEQ multiplex PCR, and TCRdb holds only the in-frame ones, with some missing. Of under 80,000 clones in the sample, roughly 80% were seen once. This material consisted of CD4+ T cells from PBMCs cultured with HCoV-OC43 spike peptides, taken after COVID-19 vaccination. Subset described: HCoV-OC43 spike overlapping peptide pool stimulation. The receptors derive from a human donor who received a COVID-19 vaccine.

Only a few counts were recorded for this clone. The chain recombines TRBV7-2 with TRBJ1-5; 7 positions agree with TRBD1. Germline lookup yields CDR1 SGHTA and CDR2 FQGNSA. The V segment lost 1 base and the J segment 4 bases; nucleotides outside the gene matches: 4. The length of the CDR3 is 15 residues. The DNA of the CDR3 is TGTGCCAGCAGCTTAGGCACAGGGGCAAATCAGCCCCAGCATTTT. Protein: CASSLGTGANQPQHF. The complete variable domain, with remaining parts taken from reference TRBV7-2 and TRBJ1-5, reads GAGVSQSPSNKVTEKGKDVELRCDPISGHTALYWYRQSLGQGLEFLIYFQGNSAPDKSGLPSDRFSAERTGGSVSTLTIQRTQQEDSAVYLCASSLGTGANQPQHFGDGTRLSIL.

The rearrangement uses TRBV6-5 and TRBJ2-3; D possibly corresponds to TRBD1 (6 bases). This CDR3 is 15 amino acids long. Germline-derived CDR1 and CDR2 are MNHEY and SVGAGI. Trimming took off 4 bases at V and 2 bases at J, with 13 bases between the two ends. CDR3 bases: TGTGCCAGCAGTTCCCAGGACAGCTTCACAGATACGCAGTATTTT. Its protein product is CASSSQDSFTDTQYF.

The chain employs TRBV6-5 and TRBJ2-4, with 7 bases identical to TRBD1. The germline gives CDR1 MNHEY, CDR2 SVGAGI. The J segment lost 6 bases and the V segment lost 6 bases, leaving 5 bases of the junction unmatched. The CDR3 consists of 13 residues. The CDR3 sequence: CASRGQLGNIQYF. The CDR3, as DNA: TGTGCCAGCAGGGGACAGTTGGGAAACATTCAGTACTTC.

The chain employs TRBV12-3 or TRBV12-4 and TRBJ2-5; D not resolved. There are 12 residues in the CDR3. Trimming removed 7 bases from V and 4 bases from J, with 10 bases in between. CDR3 in DNA: TGTGCCAGCACCCCCCCCCTAGAGACCCAGTACTTC. Residues: CASTPPLETQYF.

Only one count was recorded for this clone. This chain connects TRBV4-3 to TRBJ2-3; possible D gene TRBD1, 7 bases. The CDR3 totals 15 residues. In germline, CDR1 is LGHNA, CDR2 YSLEER. Trimming shortened V by 0 bases and J by 4 bases, and 11 bases separated the two germline ends. The CDR3 spells CASSQEVRGADTQYF. The DNA of the CDR3 is TGCGCCAGCAGCCAAGAGGTCAGGGGGGCAGATACGCAGTATTTT.

This chain links TRBV30 with TRBJ1-3; no reliable D call. Germline V lookup: CDR1 GTSNPN, CDR2 SVGIG (reference sequence). The CDR3 runs 16 residues. V was clipped by 1 base and J by 1 base, with 14 bases between them. Here the CDR3 DNA reads TGTGCCTGGAGTGCCGGAGTAATAGGATCTGGAAACACCATATATTTT. It translates to CAWSAGVIGSGNTIYF.

The genes are TRBV11-2 and TRBJ2-2; D may be TRBD1 or TRBD2 (7 bases each). The CDR3 runs 17 residues. Trimming took 6 bases from V and 5 from J, leaving 22 bases between them. Germline V lookup: CDR1 SGHAT, CDR2 FQNNGV. The CDR3 nucleotides are TGTGCCAGCAGGCCCGTAGGGTGGCAGGGGGGGACCGGGGAGCTGTTTTTT. It codes for CASRPVGWQGGTGELFF.

This sequence joins TRBV28 and TRBJ2-7; 8 nucleotides match TRBD2. V lost 6 bases to trimming and J lost 3 bases; unmatched junction nucleotides: 10. Germline V gene lookup returns CDR1 MDHEN and CDR2 SYDVKM. The CDR3 length is 15 residues. CDR3 region: CASRGAGAGVYEQYV. CDR3 sequence (DNA): TGTGCCAGCAGGGGGGCAGGAGCGGGGGTCTACGAGCAGTACGTC.

The chain has TRBV2 and TRBJ1-2; D is perhaps TRBD1 (5 bases). CDR1 is SNHLY, CDR2 FYNNEI, per germline. The CDR3 covers 15 residues. V lost 7 bases, J lost 5 bases, and 20 bases lay in between. CDR3 sequence reads: CASTPQLGTLYGYTF. CDR3 bases: TGTGCCAGCACCCCCCAATTGGGGACCCTTTATGGCTACACCTTC.

V and J are TRBV2 and TRBJ1-6; D is ambiguous. Germline assignment: CDR1 SNHLY and CDR2 FYNNEI. V was pared by 1 base and J by 14 bases, with 15 bases between. This CDR3 spans 14 amino acids. The CDR3 sequence is CASSEVLRTQALHF. The CDR3 DNA sequence: TGTGCCAGCAGTGAAGTCCTCAGGACCCAGGCCCTCCACTTT.

The gene calls are TRBV7-8 and TRBJ1-2; D remains ambiguous. This CDR3 is 14 amino acids long. The V end lost 3 bases, the J end lost 0 bases, and 8 bases lay between the germline ends. Germline V gene sequence: CDR1 SGHVS, CDR2 FQNEAQ. The CDR3 coding sequence is TGTGCCAGCAGCTTTCTCCCCACTAACTATGGCTACACCTTC. It translates to CASSFLPTNYGYTF.

The chain joins TRBV5-4 to TRBJ2-2; D is perhaps TRBD1 (6 bases). Looked up from germline, CDR1 is SGHNT and CDR2 is YYREEE (reference sequence). The V end lost 3 bases, the J end lost 6 bases, and 18 bases lay between the germline ends. This CDR3 contains 16 residues. CDR3 in amino acids: CASSSPGQVLSGELFF. The CDR3 DNA is TGTGCCAGCAGCTCTCCGGGACAAGTATTGTCCGGGGAGCTGTTTTTT.

The chain couples TRBV2 to TRBJ1-1, with D unresolved. The V end lost 1 base, the J end lost 0 bases, and 6 bases lay between the germline ends. Germline-derived CDR1 and CDR2 are SNHLY and FYNNEI. The CDR3 runs 14 residues. The CDR3 loop reads CASSEENLNTEAFF. In DNA, the CDR3 is TGTGCCAGCAGTGAAGAAAACCTGAACACTGAAGCTTTCTTT. The full variable domain, its missing parts supplied by reference TRBV2 and TRBJ1-1, is EPEVTQTPSHQVTQMGQEVILRCVPISNHLYFYWYRQILGQKVEFLVSFYNNEISEKSEIFDDQFSVERPDGSNFTLKIRSTKLEDSAMYFCASSEENLNTEAFFGQGTRLTVV.

The rearrangement uses TRBV27 and TRBJ1-6; 7 nucleotides match TRBD1. V dropped 9 bases and J dropped 7; count of bases not matched to a gene: 15. Germline V gene data show CDR1 as MNHEY and CDR2 as SMNVEV (reference sequence). The CDR3 runs 16 residues. DNA of the CDR3: TGTGCCAGTCGACCCGACAGGGTGTGGGGGAATTCACCCCTCCACTTT. Translation: CASRPDRVWGNSPLHF.

CDR3 in DNA: TGCGCCAGCAGCTCTGGGACGGGGGAAGAGACCCAGTACTTC. This codes for CASSSGTGEETQYF. This rearrangement joins TRBV5-1 to TRBJ2-5, with D perhaps matching TRBD2 (6 bases). Per the germline V gene, CDR1 is SGHRS and CDR2 is YFSETQ. The CDR3 loop spans 14 amino acids. V dropped 3 bases and J dropped 3 bases, with 12 bases sitting between them.

The chain links TRBV19 to TRBJ1-1; 9 bases agree with TRBD1. This CDR3 is 17 amino acids long. Looked up from germline, CDR1 is LNHDA and CDR2 is SQIVND (reference sequence). The ends lost 7 bases at V and 0 bases at J; junction bases unmatched: 12. The DNA of the CDR3 is TGTGCCAGTACCCCCCGGGGGACAGGGAGTATGAACACTGAAGCTTTCTTT. Translating it yields CASTPRGTGSMNTEAFF. Drawing the rest from reference TRBV19 and TRBJ1-1, the complete variable domain is DGGITQSPKYLFRKEGQNVTLSCEQNLNHDAMYWYRQDPGQGLRLIYYSQIVNDFQKGDIAEGYSVSREKKESFPLTVTSAQKNPTAFYLCASTPRGTGSMNTEAFFGQGTRLTVV.

In this sample, this clone turned up a few times. The chain carries TRBV7-9 and TRBJ2-6; D ambiguous. Germline V CDR1 and CDR2: SEHNR, FQNEAQ (reference sequence). The CDR3 totals 17 residues. Trimming took 3 bases from V and 4 from J, leaving 16 bases between them. The chain's CDR3 is CASSFLGPTTGANVLTF. CDR3 DNA: TGTGCCAGCAGCTTCCTTGGCCCCACAACCGGGGCCAACGTCCTGACTTTC. The full variable domain, its missing parts supplied by reference TRBV7-9 and TRBJ2-6, is DTGVSQNPRHKITKRGQNVTFRCDPISEHNRLYWYRQTLGQGPEFLTYFQNEAQLEKSRLLSDRFSAERPKGSFSTLEIQRTEQGDSAMYLCASSFLGPTTGANVLTFGAGSRLTVL.

This clone was counted only a few times. This chain joins TRBV5-1 and TRBJ1-1; no reliable D call. The CDR3 spans 13 residues. Deletions cut 5 bases from V and 1 base from J, with 9 bases between. Germline V lookup: CDR1 SGHRS, CDR2 YFSETQ. The CDR3 sequence is CASRGNWNTEAFF. CDR3 DNA sequence: TGCGCCAGCAGAGGGAATTGGAACACTGAAGCTTTCTTT.

The V call is TRBV6-6, the J call TRBJ1-6; 11 bases fit TRBD1. Germline V gene lookup returns CDR1 MNHNY and CDR2 SVGAGI (reference sequence). Trimming removed 2 bases from V and 11 bases from J; junction bases left unmatched: 8. The CDR3 runs 16 residues. The CDR3 loop reads CASSYQPGQGGPPLHF. CDR3 nucleotide sequence: TGTGCCAGCAGTTACCAGCCGGGACAGGGGGGACCACCCCTCCACTTT.

This clone has more than one count but fewer than ten. The rearrangement links TRBV15 to TRBJ2-7; 9 nucleotides agree with TRBD2. CDR3 length: 18 amino acids. Germline loops: CDR1 LNHNV, CDR2 YYDKDF (reference sequence). With 3 bases clipped from V and 3 bases from J, the junction kept 15 bases outside the gene matches. The CDR3 DNA follows: TGTGCCACCAGCAGTAGGCCGGGACTAGCATGGGGATTCTACGAGCAGTACGTC. Translated, it gives CATSSRPGLAWGFYEQYV.

This chain uses TRBV10-2 with TRBJ1-2; D may be TRBD1 (5 bases). V lost 0 bases and J 0 bases, leaving 8 bases between the germline ends. Germline CDR1 reads WSHSY; CDR2 reads SAAADI. This CDR3 is built from 15 residues. The CDR3 nucleotides read TGCGCCAGCAGTGAGTCAAAGGGGCCTAACTATGGCTACACCTTC. It encodes CASSESKGPNYGYTF.

This chain uses TRBV2 with TRBJ1-5, with D uncertain. V was pared by 6 bases and J by 6 bases, with 12 bases between. Per the germline V gene, CDR1 is SNHLY and CDR2 is FYNNEI. CDR3 length: 13 residues. CDR3 protein: CASSAEGFQPQHF. Written as DNA, the CDR3 is TGTGCCAGCAGCGCTGAAGGTTTTCAGCCCCAGCATTTT.

This chain links TRBV20-1 with TRBJ1-1, with D possibly TRBD1 on 6 matching bases. Trimming took 6 bases from V and 5 from J, leaving 10 bases between them. CDR3 length: 11 amino acids. CDR1 and CDR2 from the germline V gene are DFQATT and SNEGSKA (reference sequence). The CDR3 protein is CSAGAVTEAFF. The CDR3 nucleotides read TGCAGTGCGGGGGCGGTAACTGAAGCTTTCTTT.

The chain couples TRBV18 to TRBJ1-2; D is perhaps TRBD1 (6 bases). Trimming removed 5 bases from V and 0 bases from J, with 13 bases in between. The germline gives CDR1 KGHSH, CDR2 LQKENI. The CDR3 runs to 15 residues. CDR3 residues: CASSTWTETNYGYTF. The CDR3 DNA sequence: TGTGCCAGCTCAACGTGGACAGAAACTAACTATGGCTACACCTTC.

This clone was observed a few times. The gene calls are TRBV5-8 and TRBJ2-3; tentatively, D is TRBD2 (5 bases). This CDR3 region has 14 residues. Germline V gene lookup returns CDR1 SGHTS and CDR2 YDEGEE. Trimming took off 7 bases at V and 5 bases at J, with 17 bases between the two ends. The CDR3 sequence: CASPDLTGEDTQYF. DNA for the CDR3: TGTGCCAGCCCTGACCTAACCGGGGAAGATACGCAGTATTTT. Looking up the rest from reference TRBV5-8 and TRBJ2-3 gives the full variable domain: EAGVTQSPTHLIKTRGQQATLRCSPISGHTSVYWYQQALGLGLQFLLWYDEGEERNRGNFPPRFSGRQFPNYSSELNVNALELEDSALYLCASPDLTGEDTQYFGPGTRLTVL.

The chain employs TRBV6-5 and TRBJ1-1, with a possible D match to TRBD1 (5 bases). V lost 7 bases and J 3 bases, leaving 12 bases between the germline ends. Germline values: CDR1 MNHEY, CDR2 SVGAGI. CDR3 length: 13 residues. This CDR3 is CASKSGDYTEAFF. DNA of the CDR3: TGTGCCAGCAAATCGGGGGATTACACTGAAGCTTTCTTT.

The chain recombines TRBV7-2 with TRBJ2-6, with D hard to call. Trimming shortened V by 4 bases and J by 3 bases, and 10 bases separated the two germline ends. The length of the CDR3 is 15 residues. Germline assignment: CDR1 SGHTA and CDR2 FQGNSA. In nucleotides, the CDR3 is TGTGCCAGCAGCTCCCGGGTAATTGGGGCCAACGTCCTGACTTTC. It encodes CASSSRVIGANVLTF.

This clone was picked up a small number of times. This sequence joins TRBV24-1 and TRBJ2-7; D is possibly TRBD2 (6 bases). The CDR3 is 15 amino acids. V gave up 2 bases and J gave up 7 bases, with 17 bases separating them. Germline CDR1 reads KGHDR; CDR2 reads SFDVKD. This CDR3 reads CATSDSKDPRGEQYV. The CDR3 DNA sequence: TGTGCCACCAGTGATTCTAAGGACCCCCGGGGGGAGCAGTACGTC.